What follows describes a single T cell receptor beta chain. Antigen unknown. The V end was cut by 5 bases, the J end by 3 bases, with 4 bases between. Germline V gene data show CDR1 as SEHNR and CDR2 as FQNEAQ (reference sequence). The CDR3 loop spans 11 amino acids. The protocol was immunoSEQ multiplex PCR, while the TCRdb copy is restricted to in-frame clones and leaves out a portion. The repertoire holds about 350,000 clones, with more than 85% as singletons. The data belong to a study of Ad26.COV2.S vaccination and SARS-CoV-2 variants. Study in general: Intramuscular Ad26.COV2.S doses were given once or twice, 56 days apart.

Treatment here: some 20 received Ad26.COV2.S at low or high dose, single or two shots; 5 received placebo; per-sample allocation not given. The samples were gathered on day 63 after the first injection of vaccine or placebo. Boston provided a donor who was an adult aged 18-55 years. Study-wide results and caveats: Participants in the vaccine arm had higher spike-specific TCR breadth; placebo recipients had lower.

Specimen: peripheral blood, collected in a trial of Ad26.COV2.S vaccine versus placebo. The chain is built from TRBV7-9 and TRBJ1-2; no firm D call. The source is a person aged 18-60 years who received the Ad26.COV2.S COVID-19 vaccine or a placebo. CDR3 nucleotides: TGTGCCAGCAGCCCAGACTATGGCTACACCTTC. Amino acid sequence: CASSPDYGYTF. Looking up the rest from reference TRBV7-9 and TRBJ1-2 gives the full variable domain: DTGVSQNPRHKITKRGQNVTFRCDPISEHNRLYWYRQTLGQGPEFLTYFQNEAQLEKSRLLSDRFSAERPKGSFSTLEIQRTEQGDSAMYLCASSPDYGYTFGSGTRLTVV.